A single sample gave rise to the 31 T cell receptor beta chains below, sequenced in a study of patients and donors after allogeneic stem cell transplantation. TCRdb analysed the RT-PCR reads with MiXCR anew, one entry per CDR3 protein. The sample contains about 110,000 distinct CDR3 sequences, around 38% of which appear only once. Sequenced: blood, either unsorted or a sorted T cell fraction (not recorded which). Receptors were obtained from a human donor who was either an allogeneic HSCT recipient or a stem cell or donor lymphocyte infusion donor (not recorded which). It is not recorded whose cells these are; they may come from a transplant donor.

The chain uses TRBV7-2 and TRBJ2-1; 8 nucleotides align to TRBD2. V trimming: 6 bases; J trimming: 8 bases; junction bases outside the gene matches: 15. CDR3 length: 16 amino acids. Germline V CDR1 and CDR2: SGHTA, FQGNSA. The CDR3, as DNA: TGTGCCAGCAGTCCACTTAAGCGGGAGTTGACCCATGAGCAGTTCTTC. Encoded protein: CASSPLKRELTHEQFF.

This clonotype has just a few counts. This rearrangement joins TRBV2 to TRBJ1-2; D gene unclear. The CDR3 has 12 residues. In germline, CDR1 is SNHLY, CDR2 FYNNEI. V lost 8 bases and J 2 bases, leaving 9 bases between the germline ends. The CDR3 coding sequence is TGTGCCAGCGTCTCTGACAACTATGGCTACACCTTC. This translates into CASVSDNYGYTF. Full variable domain (remainder filled in from reference TRBV2 and TRBJ1-2): EPEVTQTPSHQVTQMGQEVILRCVPISNHLYFYWYRQILGQKVEFLVSFYNNEISEKSEIFDDQFSVERPDGSNFTLKIRSTKLEDSAMYFCASVSDNYGYTFGSGTRLTVV.

This clonotype appeared once. The conserved phenylalanine or tryptophan normally closing the CDR3 is absent here, so this likely arose from a read error. The chain recombines TRBV18 with TRBJ1-1, with D maybe TRBD1 (5 bases). V lost 6 bases to trimming and J lost 3 bases, with 11 bases between them. Germline values: CDR1 KGHSH, CDR2 LQKENI. This CDR3 contains 13 residues. The CDR3 DNA reads TGTGCCAGCTCCCAACTCAGGGACACTGAAGCTTTCTCT. Translated: CASSQLRDTEAFS.

The rearrangement links TRBV5-1 to TRBJ2-3, with D possibly called TRBD1 or TRBD2 (5 bases each). This CDR3 has 18 residues. V shed 1 base and J shed 3 bases, with 21 bases lying between them. Germline lookup yields CDR1 SGHRS and CDR2 YFSETQ. Here the CDR3 DNA reads TGCGCCAGCAGCTTGTACCCCCCCGAGGGACCTAGAACAGATACGCAGTATTTT. It specifies CASSLYPPEGPRTDTQYF.

This clonotype was detected only a few times. The rearrangement joins TRBV29-1 to TRBJ2-4; TRBD2 agrees at 7 bases. The germline CDR1 and CDR2 sequences are SQVTM and ANQGSEA. This CDR3 spans 11 amino acids. V gave up 4 bases and J gave up 6 bases; unmatched junction bases: 0. CDR3 residues: CSVAGGNIQYF. Written as DNA, the CDR3 is TGCAGCGTTGCGGGAGGAAACATTCAGTACTTC.

In its sample, this clonotype was seen a few times. This sequence joins TRBV20-1 and TRBJ1-5, with TRBD1 matching over 11 bases. The CDR3 runs to 12 residues. Per the germline V gene, CDR1 is DFQATT and CDR2 is SNEGSKA (reference sequence). The V gene end was trimmed by 3 bases and the J gene end by 9 bases; junction bases not matched to a gene: 1. This chain's CDR3 is CSARDRGRPQHF. For the CDR3, the DNA is TGCAGTGCTAGGGACAGGGGGCGGCCCCAGCATTTT.

The chain links TRBV4-3 to TRBJ1-2; D unclear. Germline CDR1 and CDR2: LGHNA and YSLEER. Trimming cost V 0 bases and J 6 bases, with 11 bases left between them. The CDR3 covers 14 residues. In nucleotides, the CDR3 is TGCGCCAGCAGCCAAGATTTCACGCAAAATGGCTACACCTTC. Amino acid sequence: CASSQDFTQNGYTF.

As regards this clonotype: At one of its ends the junction is not consistent with the germline gene, which may arise from a read error. The chain employs TRBV20-1 and TRBJ2-3; D may correspond to TRBD1 or TRBD2 (6 bases each). Germline V gene data show CDR1 as DFQATT and CDR2 as SNEGSKA (reference sequence). This CDR3 is built from 14 residues. This CDR3 is CSAPRDWDTDAQYF. CDR3 nucleotides: TGCAGTGCACCGCGGGATTGGGACACAGATGCGCAGTATTTT.

A few counts support this clonotype. The chain couples TRBV29-1 to TRBJ1-2; tentative D call: TRBD1 (5 bases). The germline V gene has CDR1 SQVTM and CDR2 ANQGSEA. The CDR3 runs to 12 residues. The V end was cut by 3 bases, the J end by 5 bases, with 10 bases between. CDR3 nucleotides: TGCAGCGTTGACGGGACTCGGTATGGCTACACCTTC. Amino acid sequence: CSVDGTRYGYTF.

CDR3 sequence: CASSKSGFTDTQYF. The CDR3 DNA reads as TGTGCCAGCAGCAAATCAGGTTTCACAGATACGCAGTATTTT. V usage is TRBV9 and J usage is TRBJ2-3; D remains unclear. V lost 4 bases and J lost 2, with 11 bases in between. CDR1 is SGDLS and CDR2 is YYNGEE in the germline V gene. The CDR3 sequence is 14 residues long.

This clonotype has more than one count but fewer than ten. The CDR3 bases are TGCGCCAGCAGCCGACAGAACTATGGCTACACCTTC. This gives the protein CASSRQNYGYTF. The chain employs TRBV5-1 and TRBJ1-2, with D perhaps TRBD1 (5 bases). The V and J ends lost 4 bases and 2 bases respectively, with 6 bases between them. This CDR3 is 12 amino acids long. The germline gives CDR1 SGHRS, CDR2 YFSETQ.

This clonotype was counted a few times. The rearrangement links TRBV5-6 to TRBJ2-1; 8 bases align to TRBD2. The CDR3 covers 14 residues. The germline gives CDR1 SGHDT, CDR2 YYEEEE. V gave up 2 bases and J gave up 6 bases; unmatched junction bases: 4. The CDR3 DNA reads as TGTGCCAGCAGCTTCTGGGCGGGAGGCAATGAGCAGTTCTTC. Its translation: CASSFWAGGNEQFF.

In its sample, this clonotype was seen a few times. The chain couples TRBV12-3 or TRBV12-4 to TRBJ1-6; tentative D call: TRBD1 (5 bases). This CDR3 region has 16 residues. V gave up 3 bases and J gave up 9 bases, with 18 bases separating them. CDR3 loop: CASSFDRPTAISPLHF. CDR3 in DNA: TGTGCCAGCAGTTTCGACAGACCGACCGCTATTTCACCCCTCCACTTT.

V is TRBV7-9 and J is TRBJ1-2, with a tentative D call TRBD1 (5 bases). V was trimmed by 2 bases and J by 9 bases, leaving 16 bases between them. The CDR3 runs 14 residues. From germline, CDR1 is SEHNR and CDR2 FQNEAQ (reference sequence). This CDR3 reads CASSLSWGTERYTF. CDR3 nucleotides: TGTGCCAGCAGCTTAAGTTGGGGCACCGAACGCTACACCTTC.

The chain recombines TRBV4-2 with TRBJ1-1; no firm D call. CDR1 is LGHNA and CDR2 is YNFKEQ in the germline V gene. There are 12 residues in the CDR3. V gave up 3 bases and J gave up 5 bases, with 7 bases separating them. CDR3 in amino acids: CASSQGWTEAFF. For the CDR3, the DNA is TGTGCCAGCAGCCAGGGATGGACTGAAGCTTTCTTT.

V and J are TRBV4-2 and TRBJ2-7; no definite D call. The CDR3 contains 12 residues. V was cut by 4 bases and J by 6 bases, with 10 bases left in between. Germline assignment: CDR1 LGHNA and CDR2 YNFKEQ. CDR3 coding DNA: TGTGCCAGCAGCCCTATAGACGGCGAGCAGTACTTC. Amino acid sequence: CASSPIDGEQYF.

In the case of this clonotype: Germline is not matched at one junction end, which may reflect a read error. This chain links TRBV4-3 with TRBJ2-1; 9 positions match TRBD2. The CDR3 runs 14 residues. Germline V lookup: CDR1 LGHNA, CDR2 YSLEER. CDR3 protein: CAGRPSGTNNEQFF. The CDR3 DNA follows: TGCGCCGGCAGACCTAGCGGGACCAACAATGAGCAGTTCTTC.

The J gene is TRBJ2-3, the V gene TRBV4-3; D remains unclear. The CDR3 is 15 residues long. Germline V gives CDR1 LGHNA, CDR2 YSLEER. Trimming pared 1 base from V and 6 bases from J, leaving 14 bases between. CDR3 loop: CASSQVGAKRDTQYF. The CDR3, as DNA: TGCGCCAGCAGCCAAGTTGGTGCAAAAAGGGATACGCAGTATTTT.

This chain connects TRBV7-9 to TRBJ2-7; D is unresolved. This CDR3 spans 14 amino acids. Deletions cut 5 bases from V and 0 bases from J, with 11 bases between. The germline gives CDR1 SEHNR, CDR2 FQNEAQ (reference sequence). CDR3 loop: CASSPLDSSYEQYF. In nucleotides, the CDR3 is TGTGCCAGCAGCCCCCTTGATAGCTCCTACGAGCAGTACTTC.

The CDR3 DNA reads as TGCAGTGCTAGTTTCGAAGCCAATCAGCCCCAGCATTTT. Amino acid sequence: CSASFEANQPQHF. The J gene is TRBJ1-5, the V gene TRBV20-1, with unresolved D. V dropped 3 bases and J dropped 3 bases, with 9 bases sitting between them. The CDR3 consists of 13 residues. Per germline, CDR1 DFQATT and CDR2 SNEGSKA (reference sequence).

The chain has TRBV5-1 and TRBJ1-4, with no clear D. Germline values: CDR1 SGHRS, CDR2 YFSETQ. V lost 4 bases and J lost 0, with 4 bases in between. The CDR3 runs to 13 residues. CDR3 region: CASSRSTNEKLFF. The CDR3 DNA reads as TGCGCCAGCAGCAGATCAACTAATGAAAAACTGTTTTTT. Filled out from reference TRBV5-1 and TRBJ1-4, the complete variable domain reads KAGVTQTPRYLIKTRGQQVTLSCSPISGHRSVSWYQQTPGQGLQFLFEYFSETQRNKGNFPGRFSGRQFSNSRSEMNVSTLELGDSALYLCASSRSTNEKLFFGSGTQLSVL.

This clonotype was detected only a few times. V gene TRBV12-3 or TRBV12-4 combines with J gene TRBJ1-5, with D possibly TRBD1 on 5 matching bases. V was trimmed by 3 bases and J by 6 bases, leaving 12 bases between them. CDR3 size: 14 residues. CDR3 nucleotides: TGTGCCAGCAGTTTTTCCCGGGGGGTTCAGCCCCAGCATTTT. This encodes CASSFSRGVQPQHF.

The chain has TRBV28 and TRBJ2-3; D might be TRBD2 (6 bases). V was shortened by 4 bases and J by 6 bases, with 11 bases between the two germline ends. CDR3 size: 13 residues. Germline CDR1 reads MDHEN; CDR2 reads SYDVKM. CDR3 region: CASSSGGADTQYF. The CDR3 coding sequence is TGTGCCAGCAGTTCGGGCGGGGCCGATACGCAGTATTTT.

The chain has TRBV7-2 and TRBJ1-2, with 8 bases matching TRBD1. V trimming: 0 bases; J trimming: 3 bases; junction bases outside the gene matches: 0. In germline, CDR1 is SGHTA, CDR2 FQGNSA. CDR3 length equals 14 residues. DNA for the CDR3: TGTGCCAGCAGCTTAGCGACAGGGGACTATGGCTACACCTTC. This translates into CASSLATGDYGYTF.

In its sample, this clonotype was seen a few times. The genes are TRBV5-6 and TRBJ1-4; D unclear. Germline values: CDR1 SGHDT, CDR2 YYEEEE. This CDR3 contains 14 residues. V was cut by 5 bases and J by 8 bases, with 16 bases left in between. DNA for the CDR3: TGTGCCAGCAGTCCGGACCCTTGGAGCGAAAAACTGTTTTTT. It specifies CASSPDPWSEKLFF.

The chain couples TRBV6-5 to TRBJ1-1; TRBD1 matches at 8 bases. V lost 6 bases, J lost 4 bases, and 7 bases stayed unmatched. CDR1 is MNHEY and CDR2 is SVGAGI in the germline V gene. This CDR3 spans 14 amino acids. The CDR3 DNA reads as TGTGCCAGCAGGAGGACAGGGAGGGTCACTGAAGCTTTCTTT. Translated: CASRRTGRVTEAFF.

By its share, this clonotype is medium-sized. V and J are TRBV4-1 and TRBJ2-6; D possibly corresponds to TRBD1 (6 bases). This CDR3 has 17 residues. Trimming took off 2 bases at V and 1 base at J, with 12 bases between the two ends. Per germline, CDR1 MGHRA and CDR2 YSYEKL. The CDR3 here is CASSQRKGESGANVLTF. The CDR3 region has the DNA TGCGCCAGCAGCCAACGAAAGGGGGAATCTGGGGCCAACGTCCTGACTTTC.

This CDR3 is CASSYTNYNEQFF. CDR3 sequence (DNA): TGTGCCAGCAGTTACACGAACTACAATGAGCAGTTCTTC. The chain is built from TRBV6-5 and TRBJ2-1; D is ambiguous. Germline CDR1 is MNHEY and CDR2 is SVGAGI. The CDR3 loop spans 13 amino acids. Trimming took off 2 bases at V and 3 bases at J, with 5 bases between the two ends.

Here the CDR3 reads CASSDRGGLAYEQYF. The CDR3, as DNA: TGTGCCAGCAGCGACCGTGGGGGACTAGCCTACGAGCAGTACTTC. The V call is TRBV7-9, the J call TRBJ2-7; 8 nucleotides align to TRBD2. The J segment lost 2 bases and the V segment lost 5 bases, leaving 8 bases of the junction unmatched. Germline V lookup: CDR1 SEHNR, CDR2 FQNEAQ (reference sequence). This CDR3 contains 15 residues.

The CDR3 spells CASSFNRNEQFF. The CDR3, as DNA: TGTGCCAGCAGCTTCAATCGGAATGAGCAGTTCTTC. V and J are TRBV7-9 and TRBJ2-1, with D uncertain. The V end was cut by 3 bases, the J end by 7 bases, with 7 bases between. Looked up from germline, CDR1 is SEHNR and CDR2 is FQNEAQ (reference sequence). This CDR3 has 12 amino acids.

This rearrangement joins TRBV5-1 to TRBJ2-7; 15 nucleotides line up with TRBD2. Germline CDR1 is SGHRS and CDR2 is YFSETQ. CDR3 size: 18 residues. With 3 bases clipped from V and 0 bases from J, the junction kept 7 bases outside the gene matches. This CDR3 is CASSWGLAGGPSSYEQYF. The CDR3 DNA follows: TGCGCCAGCAGCTGGGGACTAGCGGGAGGCCCAAGCTCCTACGAGCAGTACTTC.